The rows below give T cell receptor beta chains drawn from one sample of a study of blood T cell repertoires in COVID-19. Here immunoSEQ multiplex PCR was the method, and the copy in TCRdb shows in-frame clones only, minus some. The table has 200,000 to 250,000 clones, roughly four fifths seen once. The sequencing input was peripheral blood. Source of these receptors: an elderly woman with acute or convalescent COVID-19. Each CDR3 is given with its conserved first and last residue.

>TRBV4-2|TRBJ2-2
CASSQARGQDANTGELFF
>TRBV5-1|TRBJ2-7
CASSLAPDRTSDEQYF
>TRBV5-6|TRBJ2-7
CASSSWTSGMMNYEQYF
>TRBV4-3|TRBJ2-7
CASSQDTTSGGYEQYF
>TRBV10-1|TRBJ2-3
CASSLRLSTDTQYF
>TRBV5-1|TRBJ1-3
CASSDSGGPGNTIYF
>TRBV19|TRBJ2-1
CASSIQLAGGRNEQFF
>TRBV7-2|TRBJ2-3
CASSSSLSGSSTDTQYF
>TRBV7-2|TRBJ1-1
CASSSQIRQVLGW
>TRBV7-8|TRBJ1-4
CASSRGQDFEKLFF
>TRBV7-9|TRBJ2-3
CASSLPQGTTDTQYF
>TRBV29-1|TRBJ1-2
CSVADQEAPGGYTF
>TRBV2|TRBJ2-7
CASSATVYEQYF
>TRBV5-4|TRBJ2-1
CASSLQRGGSYNEQFF
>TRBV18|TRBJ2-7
CASSLLRDEQYF
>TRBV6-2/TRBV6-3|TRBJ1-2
CASSVSNYGYTF
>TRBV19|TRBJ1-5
CASSIEPGQVNQPQHF
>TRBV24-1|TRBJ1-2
CATSDPGFRGGGYTF
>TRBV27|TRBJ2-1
CASSTRAGAKNNEQFF
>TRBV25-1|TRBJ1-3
CASSEPRGRNTIYF
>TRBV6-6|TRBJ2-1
CASSYSGQGAGNEQFF
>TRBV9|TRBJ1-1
CASSVVGGANTEAFF
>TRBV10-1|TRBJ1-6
CASSDRDHLRSSYNSPLHF
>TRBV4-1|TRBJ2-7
CASSRAGQGVYEQYF
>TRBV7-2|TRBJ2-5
CASSTLSGGAETQYF
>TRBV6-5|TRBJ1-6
CASSYGREFSPLHF
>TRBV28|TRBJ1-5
CASRDTWGNQPQHF
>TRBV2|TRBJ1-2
CASSFRDRGSYGYTF
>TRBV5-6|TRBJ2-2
CASRRTSGRASGELFF
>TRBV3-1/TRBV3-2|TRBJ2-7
CASSHRGGEQYF
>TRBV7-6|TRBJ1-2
CASSFKGVDGYTF
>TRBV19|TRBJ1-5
CASSRTGGNQPQHF
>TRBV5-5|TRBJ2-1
CASSLVSALLPSRSYNEQFF
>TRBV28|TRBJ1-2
CASTLTGTRGGGYTF
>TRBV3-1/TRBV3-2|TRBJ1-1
CASSPQGFTEAFF
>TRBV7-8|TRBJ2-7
CASSLEGTSSPPQYF
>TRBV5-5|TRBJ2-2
CASSLDILAGQGVGSGELFF
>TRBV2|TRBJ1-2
CASSEAGSSYGYTF
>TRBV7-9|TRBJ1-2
CASSLAGGNSHGYTF
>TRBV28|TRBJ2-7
CASSLLQGRLSSGGHYEQYF